The T cell receptor beta chain under discussion was sequenced for a study of graft-versus-host responses after intestinal transplantation. Data came from immunoSEQ multiplex PCR; TCRdb stores just in-frame clones and leaves some out. The table records some 55,000 clones, about 89% of them present only once. The V gene lost 2 bases and the J gene lost 0 bases, with 9 bases spanning the gap. The length of the CDR3 is 15 residues. CDR1 and CDR2 from the germline V gene are SGHTA and FQGTGA. The specimen comprised PBMCs, sampled 650 to 690 days after intestinal transplant. The sequence was obtained from a human patient who received an intestinal transplant, so some T cells may come from the graft donor. J is TRBJ2-3 and V is TRBV7-3; a weak D match, TRBD2 (6 bases). In DNA, the CDR3 is TGTGCCAGCAGCTTATCGGGGGTTAGCACAGATACGCAGTATTTT. Its translation is CASSLSGVSTDTQYF.